Here is one T cell receptor beta chain with its context. The antigen remains unidentified. The sample comes from a study of human T cells and chemical hapten exposure. TCRdb used MiXCR to reprocess the RACE reads, holding one entry per CDR3 protein. Of fewer than 95,000 distinct CDR3 sequences listed, roughly 9.6% are singletons. V was trimmed by 6 bases and J by 0 bases, leaving 15 bases between them. CDR3 length: 16 residues. Germline CDR1 and CDR2: MNHEY and SVGAGI. Time point noted: patch test 2, 6 weeks after DPC sensitization. Treatment noted: therapeutic diphenylcyclopropenone sensitization with weekly scalp DPC. Donors, patients with alopecia ranging from 18 to 70 years old and judged suitable for DPC, provided samples. Study-wide results and limits: Compared to controls, expanded TCRs made significantly more large clusters of similar CDR3s.

This receptor was taken from a man aged 40-55 years with alopecia areata. Some clones in this sample may be carry-over from other donors' samples. The specimen comprised whole blood, sampled in connection with sensitization to the hapten diphenylcyclopropenone (DPC). This chain uses TRBV6-5 with TRBJ1-5; weak D call: TRBD1 (5 bases). The CDR3 loop is CASRPNFDSSNQPQHF. CDR3 coding DNA: TGTGCCAGCAGACCTAACTTCGACAGTAGCAATCAGCCCCAGCATTTT.